This T cell receptor beta chain was identified during a study of PD-1 blockade in classical Hodgkin lymphoma. Study outcomes and limitations: TCR diversity at baseline was reported to be reduced in newly diagnosed patients relative to healthy donors. It was CD4+ TCR diversity, not CD8+, that rose significantly by C4D1. When nivolumab was started under 1 year after ASCT, patients were excluded.

CDR3 length: 15 residues. Germline loops: CDR1 MNHEY, CDR2 SVGAGI. V gave up 6 bases and J gave up 3 bases, with 15 bases separating them. As for time point: cycle 4 day 1 (C4D1), after more than five weeks of nivolumab. Relapse was seen in all patients after autologous stem cell transplantation, and brentuximab vedotin exposure was variable. Patients had relapsed/refractory classical Hodgkin lymphoma with complete response, partial response or progressive disease as best response. Profiled with immunoSEQ multiplex PCR; TCRdb holds only in-frame clones, not every one. The data hold approximately 61,000 clones, with about 85% observed a single time. In the case of this clone: Its antigen is unknown.

The sample here was peripheral blood mononuclear cells (PBMCs), taken before the fourth cycle of nivolumab. The V call is TRBV6-5, the J call TRBJ1-5; D gene unclear. This clonotype was sampled from a human donor with classical Hodgkin lymphoma. The CDR3, as DNA: TGTGCCAGCAGGATTTCGGACGGATCCAATCAGCCCCAGCATTTT. Its translation: CASRISDGSNQPQHF.